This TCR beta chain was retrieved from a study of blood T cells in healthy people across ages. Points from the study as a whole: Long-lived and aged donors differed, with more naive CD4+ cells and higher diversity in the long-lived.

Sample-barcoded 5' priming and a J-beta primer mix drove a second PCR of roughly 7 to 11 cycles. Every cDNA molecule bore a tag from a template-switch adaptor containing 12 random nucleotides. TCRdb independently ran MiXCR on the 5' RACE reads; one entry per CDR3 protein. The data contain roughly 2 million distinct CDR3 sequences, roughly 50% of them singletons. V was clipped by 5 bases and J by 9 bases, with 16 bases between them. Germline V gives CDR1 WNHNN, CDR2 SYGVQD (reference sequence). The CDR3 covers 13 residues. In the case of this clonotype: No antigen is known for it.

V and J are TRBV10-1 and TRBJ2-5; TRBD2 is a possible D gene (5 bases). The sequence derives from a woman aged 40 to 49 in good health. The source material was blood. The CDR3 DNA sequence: TGCGCCAGCAGTAAGGCCACCGGGATGCCCCAGTACTTC. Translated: CASSKATGMPQYF.